The present TCR beta chain was sequenced within a study of control samples from healthy donors and cancer patients. Sequencing was performed with immunoSEQ multiplex PCR; in TCRdb, only in-frame clones are kept and a portion is missing. This table has approximately 76,000 clones, approximately 80% appearing once. CDR1 and CDR2 (germline): ENHRY, SYGVKD. Trimming cost V 0 bases and J 6 bases, with 15 bases left between them. This CDR3 is built from 16 residues. J is TRBJ2-1 and V is TRBV10-3; D possibly uses TRBD1 or TRBD2 (5 bases each). The receptor was derived from a man in his fifties or sixties with head and neck cancer. Sequenced material: PBMCs. This CDR3 is CAISESSGSRVNEQFF. CDR3 nucleotides: TGTGCCATCAGTGAGTCATCAGGGAGTCGAGTCAATGAGCAGTTCTTC.